What follows are 3 T cell receptor beta chains derived from one specimen sequenced in a study of blood T cell repertoires in COVID-19. Generated by immunoSEQ multiplex PCR, the TCRdb table keeps only in-frame clones and is missing some. This table has a few hundred thousand clones, about 88% appearing once. The sequenced sample consisted of PBMCs or T cells enriched from blood (not recorded which). Receptors originate from a woman aged 45-65 years who had recovered from COVID-19.

To note about this clone: This CDR3 is also generated by other DNA sequences in the sample. The J gene is TRBJ1-5, the V gene TRBV6-5; D gene uncertain. The CDR3 loop spans 14 amino acids. Germline values: CDR1 MNHEY, CDR2 SVGAGI. Trimming pared 6 bases from V and 4 bases from J, leaving 13 bases between. CDR3 nucleotide sequence: TGTGCCAGCAGGGGGAGAGGGTCAAATCAGCCCCAGCATTTT. Amino acids: CASRGRGSNQPQHF.

The CDR3 loop is CASSQDEGSNQPQHF. The CDR3 DNA reads TGCGCCAGCAGCCAAGATGAGGGTTCCAATCAGCCCCAGCATTTT. The V gene is TRBV4-1, the J gene TRBJ1-5; no definite D call. Trimming pared 0 bases from V and 3 bases from J, leaving 9 bases between. In germline, CDR1 is MGHRA, CDR2 YSYEKL. The CDR3 length is 15 residues.

This chain uses TRBV7-2 with TRBJ1-5; D unclear. CDR3 length: 15 amino acids. The V and J ends lost 1 base and 0 bases respectively, with 7 bases between them. The germline CDR1 and CDR2 sequences are SGHTA and FQGNSA. CDR3 nucleotides: TGTGCCAGCAGCTTAGGACGGGATAGCAATCAGCCCCAGCATTTT. This encodes CASSLGRDSNQPQHF. The whole variable domain, remainder taken from reference TRBV7-2 and TRBJ1-5, is GAGVSQSPSNKVTEKGKDVELRCDPISGHTALYWYRQSLGQGLEFLIYFQGNSAPDKSGLPSDRFSAERTGGSVSTLTIQRTQQEDSAVYLCASSLGRDSNQPQHFGDGTRLSIL.